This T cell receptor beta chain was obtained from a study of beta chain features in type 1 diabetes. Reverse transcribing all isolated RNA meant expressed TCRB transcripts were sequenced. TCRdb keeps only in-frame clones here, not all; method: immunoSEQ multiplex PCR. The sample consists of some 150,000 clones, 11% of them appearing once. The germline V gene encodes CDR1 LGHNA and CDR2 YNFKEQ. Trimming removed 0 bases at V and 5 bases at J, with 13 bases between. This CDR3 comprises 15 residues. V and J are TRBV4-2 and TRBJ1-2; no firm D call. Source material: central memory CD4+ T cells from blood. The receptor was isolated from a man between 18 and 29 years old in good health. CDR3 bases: TGTGCCAGCAGCCAAGAGGTAACGGGCCCGTATGGCTACACCTTC. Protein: CASSQEVTGPYGYTF.